Shown below are 8 T cell receptor beta chains from a single sample sequenced in a study of shared clonotypes between healthy human individuals. TCRdb's table, derived via immunoSEQ multiplex PCR, lists solely in-frame clones and lacks some. The sample shows nearly 2 million clones, approximately 94% of them seen only once. Naive CD8 cells, CD45RO-negative and positively selected for CCR7, excluded terminally differentiated effector memory CD45RA+ cells. Sequencing used naive CD8+ T cells sorted from blood. Every receptor here comes from a man aged 18 to 29 in good health.

As to this clone: In the same sample, other DNA sequences code for this CDR3. This rearrangement joins TRBV5-4 to TRBJ2-5; D gene ambiguous. Germline V lookup: CDR1 SGHNT, CDR2 YYREEE (reference sequence). The CDR3 extends over 12 amino acids. V was cut by 1 base and J by 4 bases, with 5 bases left in between. In DNA form, the CDR3 reads TGTGCCAGCAGCTTGTGGGGAGAGACCCAGTACTTC. It yields the protein CASSLWGETQYF.

The V gene is TRBV7-3, the J gene TRBJ2-1; TRBD2 agrees at 8 bases. Unmatched junction bases numbered 8, after V lost 2 bases and J lost 8 bases. The CDR3 has 15 residues. Germline V gene sequence: CDR1 SGHTA, CDR2 FQGTGA. CDR3 amino acids: CASSLLPGGPHEQFF. The CDR3 DNA follows: TGTGCCAGCAGCTTACTCCCGGGGGGGCCCCATGAGCAGTTCTTC.

The V gene is TRBV7-6, the J gene TRBJ2-7; the match to TRBD2 covers 9 bases. Looked up from germline, CDR1 is SGHVS and CDR2 is FNYEAQ. This CDR3 is 17 amino acids long. The V and J ends lost 0 bases and 1 base, in that order; junction bases with no gene match: 7. CDR3 DNA sequence: TGTGCCAGCAGCTTAGCGAGGGCAACTAGCGGGTCCTACGAGCAGTACTTC. It yields the protein CASSLARATSGSYEQYF.

V gene TRBV9 combines with J gene TRBJ1-5, with 7 bases lining up with TRBD1. V lost 0 bases, J lost 5 bases, and 8 bases stayed unmatched. Germline CDR1 and CDR2: SGDLS and YYNGEE. The CDR3 sequence is 16 residues long. This CDR3 reads CASSVGGGQWDQPQHF. CDR3 nucleotides: TGTGCCAGCAGCGTAGGAGGGGGACAGTGGGATCAGCCCCAGCATTTT.

The chain carries TRBV4-1 and TRBJ2-2; D is perhaps TRBD1 (5 bases). CDR1 and CDR2 from the germline V gene are MGHRA and YSYEKL. The V and J ends lost 4 bases and 0 bases respectively, with 15 bases between them. CDR3 length: 17 residues. The CDR3 here is CASSPIGAGPNTGELFF. In DNA form, the CDR3 reads TGCGCCAGCAGCCCGATTGGGGCAGGGCCGAACACCGGGGAGCTGTTTTTT.

The chain couples TRBV19 to TRBJ2-7; no clear D gene. There are 12 residues in the CDR3. Trimming took off 1 base at V and 6 bases at J, with 7 bases between the two ends. Germline V gene lookup returns CDR1 LNHDA and CDR2 SQIVND (reference sequence). The CDR3, as DNA: TGTGCCAGTAGTATAGGTTTGGGCGAGCAGTACTTC. Protein: CASSIGLGEQYF.

The chain has TRBV5-1 and TRBJ1-1; D remains ambiguous. Trimming pared 5 bases from V and 0 bases from J, leaving 11 bases between. CDR3 length: 14 residues. The germline CDR1 and CDR2 sequences are SGHRS and YFSETQ. In nucleotides, the CDR3 is TGCGCCAGCAGTATCCCAGAACTGAACACTGAAGCTTTCTTT. Translated, it gives CASSIPELNTEAFF.

The chain uses TRBV6-1 and TRBJ1-1; a weak D match, TRBD1 (6 bases). CDR1 MNHNS and CDR2 SASEGT come from the germline V gene. The germline V and J ends were trimmed by 0 bases and 1 base, with 6 bases remaining between them. This CDR3 region has 14 residues. CDR3 DNA: TGTGCCAGCAGTGAAGCGGGGGCGAACACTGAAGCTTTCTTT. Translated, it gives CASSEAGANTEAFF.